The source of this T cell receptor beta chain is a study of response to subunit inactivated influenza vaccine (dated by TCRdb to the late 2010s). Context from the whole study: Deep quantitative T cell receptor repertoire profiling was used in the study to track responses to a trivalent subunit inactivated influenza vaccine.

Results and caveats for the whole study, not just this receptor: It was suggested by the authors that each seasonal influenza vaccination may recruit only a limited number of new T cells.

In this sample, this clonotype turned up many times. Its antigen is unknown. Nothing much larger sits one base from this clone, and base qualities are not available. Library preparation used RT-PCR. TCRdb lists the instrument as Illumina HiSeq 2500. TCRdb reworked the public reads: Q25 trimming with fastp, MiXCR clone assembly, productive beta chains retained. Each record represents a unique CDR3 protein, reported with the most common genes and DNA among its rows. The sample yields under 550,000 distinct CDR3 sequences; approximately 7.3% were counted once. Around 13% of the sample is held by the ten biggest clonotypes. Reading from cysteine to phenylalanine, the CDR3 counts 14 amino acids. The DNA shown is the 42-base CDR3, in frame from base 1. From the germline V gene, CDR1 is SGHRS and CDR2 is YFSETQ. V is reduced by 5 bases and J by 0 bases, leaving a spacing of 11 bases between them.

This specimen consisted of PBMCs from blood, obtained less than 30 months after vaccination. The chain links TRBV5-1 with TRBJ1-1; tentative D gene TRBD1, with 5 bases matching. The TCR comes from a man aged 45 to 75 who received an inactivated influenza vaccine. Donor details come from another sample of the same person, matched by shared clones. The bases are TGCGCCAGCAGTCATCAGGGTGTGAACACTGAAGCTTTCTTT. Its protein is CASSHQGVNTEAFF.